These T cell receptor beta chains were read from a single sample in a study of glioma-infiltrating T cells after dendritic cell vaccination. The method was immunoSEQ multiplex PCR; TCRdb's version includes in-frame clones alone and lacks a portion of them. This sample has about 73,000 clones, with around 80% found just once. The sample consisted of blood, taken before dendritic cell vaccination. These receptors were taken from a human donor with glioblastoma. Both conserved end residues are part of each CDR3. Fields, in order: clone size, V gene, D gene, J gene, CDR3 DNA, CDR3 protein. D genes are given only for firm matches. The size entry is marked missing in some rows and otherwise reads once, few, many or a size class.

size: NA; V: TRBV6-4; D: NA; J: TRBJ1-2; DNA: TGTGCCAGCAGTCAATTTTCAGGGTACTATGGCTACACCTTC; CDR3: CASSQFSGYYGYTF
size: NA; V: TRBV6-1; D: NA; J: TRBJ1-2; DNA: TGTGCCAGCACCCCGGGGGTTGGCTACACCTTC; CDR3: CASTPGVGYTF
size: NA; V: TRBV22-1; D: NA; J: TRBJ1-5; DNA: TGTCCTGGGAGCGCACTTTCAGGGTGCGGTAATCAGCCCCAGCATTTT; CDR3: CPGSALSGCGNQPQHF
size: NA; V: TRBV11-3; D: NA; J: TRBJ2-5; DNA: TGTGCCAGCAGCTTAAATACAGGGCAAGAGACCCAGTACTTC; CDR3: CASSLNTGQETQYF
size: few; V: TRBV6-1; D: NA; J: TRBJ1-5; DNA: TGTGCCAGCAGTGTTTTAAATCAGCCCCAGCATTTT; CDR3: CASSVLNQPQHF
size: NA; V: TRBV29-1; D: NA; J: TRBJ2-2; DNA: TGCAGCGTGAGTAAGACGTACGGGTTTTCCGGGGAGCTGTTTTTT; CDR3: CSVSKTYGFSGELFF
size: once; V: TRBV6-5; D: NA; J: TRBJ1-6; DNA: TGTGCCAGCAGCGGGAGTTCCTATAATTCACCCCTCCACTTT; CDR3: CASSGSSYNSPLHF
size: once; V: TRBV6-5; D: NA; J: TRBJ2-7; DNA: TGTGCCAGCAGTGCGATGACAGGTACCTACGAGCAGTACTTC; CDR3: CASSAMTGTYEQYF
size: NA; V: TRBV7-2; D: TRBD1; J: TRBJ1-4; DNA: TGTGCCAGCAGCCGAGACAGGGGGCCGGGGGAAAAACTGTTTTTT; CDR3: CASSRDRGPGEKLFF
size: NA; V: TRBV5-4; D: TRBD1; J: TRBJ1-5; DNA: TGTGCCAGCAGCCGAGGACAGGGAGGCAATCAGCCCCAGCATTTT; CDR3: CASSRGQGGNQPQHF
size: NA; V: TRBV5-6; D: NA; J: TRBJ2-3; DNA: TGTGCCAGCTTCGGGAGAAGGATGACAGATACGCAGTATTTT; CDR3: CASFGRRMTDTQYF
size: NA; V: TRBV30; D: TRBD2; J: TRBJ2-1; DNA: TGTGCCTGGACCACCGAGACTAGCGGGATGAATGAGCAGTTCTTC; CDR3: CAWTTETSGMNEQFF
size: few; V: TRBV7-8; D: NA; J: TRBJ1-1; DNA: TGTGCCAGCAGTCAGAATTCAGGGGTGGGAACTGAAGCTTTCTTT; CDR3: CASSQNSGVGTEAFF
size: NA; V: TRBV7-3; D: NA; J: TRBJ2-2; DNA: TGTGCCAGCAGCTTAGCTGGCCAGGGGATCACCGGGGAGCTGTTTTTT; CDR3: CASSLAGQGITGELFF
size: NA; V: TRBV5-4; D: TRBD2; J: TRBJ2-1; DNA: TGTGCCAGCAGCTCCCCGGGACTAGTCTCAAATGAGCAGTTCTTC; CDR3: CASSSPGLVSNEQFF
size: few; V: TRBV18; D: NA; J: TRBJ1-3; DNA: TGTGCCAGCTCCCCGGGAACCTCTGGAAACACCATATATTTT; CDR3: CASSPGTSGNTIYF
size: NA; V: TRBV6-4; D: TRBD2; J: TRBJ2-1; DNA: TGTGCCAGCAGTGACTCGGCGGGGGGGCCCATGTATGAGCAGTTCTTC; CDR3: CASSDSAGGPMYEQFF
size: NA; V: TRBV5-6; D: TRBD2; J: TRBJ2-1; DNA: TGTGCCAGCAGCCGGACTAGCAATGAGCAGTTCTTC; CDR3: CASSRTSNEQFF
size: NA; V: TRBV18; D: TRBD2; J: TRBJ2-1; DNA: TGTGCCAGCTCACCACCGGCGGGAGGGCCGAATGAGCAGTTCTTC; CDR3: CASSPPAGGPNEQFF
size: NA; V: TRBV7-9; D: TRBD2; J: TRBJ2-5; DNA: TGTGCCAGCAGCTCCGGCGGGGGTAAAATACAAGAGACCCAGTACTTC; CDR3: CASSSGGGKIQETQYF
size: few; V: TRBV19; D: TRBD2; J: TRBJ2-1; DNA: TGTGCCAGTAGTATCGCGAGAACTAGCGGGTACAATGAGCAGTTCTTC; CDR3: CASSIARTSGYNEQFF
size: NA; V: TRBV2; D: NA; J: TRBJ1-1; DNA: TGTGCCAGCAGGGCGGACGGGGGAACTGAAGCTTTCTTT; CDR3: CASRADGGTEAFF
size: NA; V: TRBV5-1; D: TRBD2; J: TRBJ2-1; DNA: TGCGCCAGCAGCCAATCCCGCCCGGGACTAGCGGACAATGAGCAGTTCTTC; CDR3: CASSQSRPGLADNEQFF
size: NA; V: TRBV6-5; D: TRBD1; J: TRBJ2-7; DNA: TGTGCCAGTAGGACAGGATCCTACGAGCAGTACTTC; CDR3: CASRTGSYEQYF